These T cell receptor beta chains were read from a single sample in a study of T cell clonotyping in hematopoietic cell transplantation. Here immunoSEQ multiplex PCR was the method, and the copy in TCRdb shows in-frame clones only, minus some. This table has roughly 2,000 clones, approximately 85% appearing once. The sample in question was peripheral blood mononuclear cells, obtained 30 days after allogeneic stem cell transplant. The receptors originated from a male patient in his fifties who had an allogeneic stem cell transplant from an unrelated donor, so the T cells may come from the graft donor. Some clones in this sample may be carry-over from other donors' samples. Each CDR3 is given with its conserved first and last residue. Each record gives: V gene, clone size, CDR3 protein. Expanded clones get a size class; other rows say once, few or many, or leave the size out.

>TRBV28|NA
CASSFLSSGNTIYF
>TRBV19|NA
CASSMGQGVISQHF
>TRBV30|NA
CAWTANYGYTF
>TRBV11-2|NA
CASQRNLAGGAYNEQFF
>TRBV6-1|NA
CASSEPDRGITYGYTF
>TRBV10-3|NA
CAISGAGGTGELFF
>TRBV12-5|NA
CASGLVGSEQFF
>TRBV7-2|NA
CASSLGTGHYGYTF
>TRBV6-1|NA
CASSFGEKLFF
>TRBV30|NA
CAWSVVGLSAFF
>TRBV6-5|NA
CASSYTRKRNTIYF
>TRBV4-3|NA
CASSQEEGFYEQYF
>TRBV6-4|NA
CATSRGHTDTQYF
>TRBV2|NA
CASRDPSGQPNEKLFF
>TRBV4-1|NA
CASSPTAASTDHGYTF
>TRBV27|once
CASSLTENTEAFF
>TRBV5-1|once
CASSSEQDTEAFF
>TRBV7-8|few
CASSLGGLAKPRITGELFF
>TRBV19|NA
CASSIKIGSYEQYF
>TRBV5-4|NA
CASSYRGRNTEAFF
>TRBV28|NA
CASSLSWAQETQYF
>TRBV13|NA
CASSLEGGPASGQYF
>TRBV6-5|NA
CASISTIPATEAFF
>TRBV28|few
CASSLQAAAVTYEQYF
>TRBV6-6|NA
CASGPLGAGQPQHF
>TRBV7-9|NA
CASSHTQLNQPQHF
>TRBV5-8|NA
CASSLWIPMNTEAFF
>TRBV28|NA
CASDGLNTEAFF
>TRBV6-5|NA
CASSYGKNTEAFF
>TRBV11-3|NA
CASSFLYGVGSGELFF
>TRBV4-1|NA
CASSQGIAASSYNEQFF
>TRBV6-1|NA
CASSAYRGTSYEQYF
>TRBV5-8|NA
CASSFARLLPLHF
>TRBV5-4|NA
CASSFRQGDNEQFF
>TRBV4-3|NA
CASSPGTGGGELFF
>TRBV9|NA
CASSVADRLSEKLFF